This T cell receptor (beta chain) emerged from a study of T-cell memory formation after mild COVID-19. Study details: TCR clusters were mostly donor specific. Study-level results: CD4/CD8 balance characterized clones contracting day 15 to 85, and CD4+ skew characterized later expanders.

This clonotype was seen at least ten times. Its antigen is unknown. Germline V lookup: CDR1 SGHDT, CDR2 YYEEEE. V lost 3 bases and J 5 bases, leaving 11 bases between the germline ends. The CDR3 runs 14 residues. TCRdb redid the calling of the 5' RACE reads with MiXCR, one entry per CDR3 protein. The sample lists 140,000 or so distinct CDR3 sequences; 6% were seen once. The sample was PBMCs or a T cell subset sorted from them (not recorded which). The rearrangement links TRBV5-6 to TRBJ2-2, with D unresolved. This TCR derives from an adult woman who had mild COVID-19 (a few samples of this study predate the infection). Cell type and time point are not known. The CDR3 bases are TGTGCCAGCAGCTCAACCGAATGGACCGGGGAGCTGTTTTTT. It translates to CASSSTEWTGELFF.